Sequencing of this T cell receptor beta chain was carried out in a study of T cell responses to AZD1222 COVID-19 vaccine. General observations from the study: No day 14 peak samples; only post-peak repertoires were characterized.

About this clone itself: No antigen is known for it.

V lost 3 bases and J 2 bases, leaving 7 bases between the germline ends. The CDR3 runs 13 residues. Generated by immunoSEQ multiplex PCR, the TCRdb table keeps only in-frame clones and is missing some. The repertoire holds 84,000 or so clones, with around 90% as singletons. The sequence derives from an adult in good health. The chain combines TRBV12-3 or TRBV12-4 with TRBJ1-1; D ambiguous. Sequencing was performed on peripheral blood, taken on day 0 of AZD1222 vaccination. The CDR3 protein is CASSFRENTEAFF. CDR3 nucleotide sequence: TGTGCCAGCAGTTTTCGGGAAAACACTGAAGCTTTCTTT.